This T cell receptor (beta chain) was obtained from a study of blood T cells in healthy people across ages (dated by TCRdb to about 2015). About the investigation overall: In model experiments, roughly one uniquely barcoded TCR beta cDNA molecule per two T cells was captured by template switching. Age-related changes in TCR beta repertoire diversity were measured in the study by deep sequencing normalized with unique cDNA molecular identifiers. The donors were divided into four age groups: young (average 16 years), middle-aged (around 37), aged (around 67) and long-lived (roughly 86). To avoid experimental bias, donors of different ages were distributed randomly across sequencing lanes. Using the same blood draw, the study looked at two additional independent replicas of 1 million unique cDNA reads for two donors, one aged 18 to 29 and the other aged 80 or older. Overall study outcomes, separate from this receptor: Since profiling was done on bulk unsorted PBMCs, naive and antigen-experienced compartments could not be conclusively compared. Donor CMV infection status was unknown, potentially confounding age-related changes in expanded clonotypes. Estimates of total diversity based on one million sequenced T cells were considered lower bounds and underestimates. There was a strong correlation between observed TCR beta diversity and the percentage of naive T cells measured by flow cytometry. Compared with the aged group, the long-lived group had more naive CD4+ T cells, fewer expanded clones and increased TCR diversity, suggesting age selection. Observed TCR beta diversity per million T cells fell roughly linearly with age, and a significant reduction was already apparent by age around 39.

Receptor amplification or capture employed 5' RACE. The sequencer listed for this sample is Illumina HiSeq 2500. A second about 7 to 11 cycle PCR used a sample-barcoded 5' primer and a J-beta primer mix. A unique molecular identifier was introduced onto each TCR beta cDNA molecule by a template-switch 5' adaptor carrying 12 random nucleotides. At least 3 million CDR3-containing paired-end reads were obtained from each sample. The Mint cDNA synthesis kit, primed by a TRBC-specific oligonucleotide, was used to synthesize first-strand cDNA from all RNA. Following uracil-DNA glycosylase treatment, all cDNA underwent a first 18-cycle PCR with the universal primers M1SS and BC2_uni_R. The source study handled its data this way. For normalization, 1 million high-quality reads, each with a distinct molecular identifier, were randomly selected from each sample. Reads with shared molecular identifiers were discarded instead of being binned into consensus sequences. MiTCR, set to a Q25 quality threshold and the strictest error-elimination algorithm, was used for CDR3 identification, clonotype clustering and error correction. A nonparametric unseen species model using Euler transformation provided a lower-bound estimate of total TCR beta diversity. In TCRdb, the public reads were trimmed at Q25 with fastp and aligned with MiXCR, with productive beta chains retained. Every entry covers one CDR3 protein and lists the most common genes and DNA from its rows. TCRdb, not the original authors, processed these V and J calls. This sample has some 800,000 distinct CDR3 sequences in its table, and about 42% of those were observed once. The leading ten clones occupy approximately 19% of the sample.

About this clonotype: No antigen is known for it. The record has no base qualities; no much larger clone is one base away.

Systemically healthy Caucasian individuals from Russia, around 38 in total and aged about 6 to 100 years, were included as donors. Each donor gave approximately 9.3 milliliters of peripheral blood, collected into EDTA-treated Vacutainer tubes. PBMCs were isolated by Ficoll-Paque density-gradient centrifugation, with at least 6 million obtained per sample. Trizol reagent was used to extract total RNA from the PBMCs, yielding at least 5 micrograms per sample. The percentages of naive CD45RAhigh/CD27high T cells were determined by flow cytometry on a PBMC aliquot from every donor. This clonotype was sampled from a man aged 55 to 70 in good health. The specimen was blood.

CDR3 loop: CSARKSHGVTQYF. The DNA sequence is as follows: TGCAGTGCTAGAAAGAGTCACGGGGTGACGCAGTATTTT. The chain joins TRBV20-1 to TRBJ2-3; perhaps TRBD2 is the D gene, with 5 bases matching. V loses 2 bases of germline sequence and J loses 9 bases, and the interval between the two ends is 15 bases. For CDR1 and CDR2, the germline V gene (reference sequence) lists DFQATT and SNEGSKA. Measured from the cysteine to the phenylalanine, the CDR3 is 13 residues long. Just CDR3 DNA is preserved here, 39 bases in frame from base 1.